This T cell receptor (beta chain) was found in a study of blood T cell repertoires in COVID-19. Study-wide background: Specimens from acute and convalescent COVID-19 originated in the United States, Italy and Spain. T cells, B-cell-depleted T cells, or PBMCs supplied cDNA or gDNA.

Authors' analysis steps: Reference gene primer amplification yielded estimated nucleated cell counts. Only in-frame clones appear in the TCRdb table, and some are missing; sequencing was by immunoSEQ multiplex PCR. The DNA gave D and trimming, while V, J and clone size come from that table. The table includes 30,000 to 35,000 clones, 93% detected once. Germline CDR1 is SGHDT and CDR2 is YYEEEE. The CDR3 consists of 16 residues. V was trimmed by 5 bases and J by 6 bases, leaving 23 bases between them. V and J are TRBV5-6 and TRBJ1-2; no definite D call. The sequenced sample was peripheral blood. The sequence came from a human donor in a cohort sampled during active COVID-19. The DNA of the CDR3 is TGTGCCAGCAGGGCGAGGCAGCGTACCCCTATAAATGGCTACACCTTC. It codes for CASRARQRTPINGYTF.